The 29 T cell receptor beta chains reported below all come from one sample, sequenced in a study of blood T cell repertoires in COVID-19. Sequenced by immunoSEQ multiplex PCR; TCRdb stores in-frame clones only, minus some. Among about 250,000 clones listed, over 80% were seen once. The sample comprised PBMCs or T cells enriched from blood (not recorded which). The receptors come from a woman aged 40 to 50 who had been exposed to COVID-19.

The chain employs TRBV7-3 and TRBJ2-3, with 14 bases fitting TRBD2. This CDR3 comprises 18 residues. Germline V gene lookup returns CDR1 SGHTA and CDR2 FQGTGA. V lost 5 bases to trimming and J lost 7 bases; unmatched junction nucleotides: 14. The CDR3 DNA reads as TGTGCCAGCAGCGCCCGACTAGCGGGAGGGTTAGGTCGCAATACGCAGTATTTT. It codes for CASSARLAGGLGRNTQYF.

The gene calls are TRBV4-2 and TRBJ1-2; perhaps TRBD1 as D (5 bases). Trimming pared 6 bases from V and 8 bases from J, leaving 13 bases between. Germline CDR1 LGHNA, CDR2 YNFKEQ. The CDR3 is 12 amino acids. This chain's CDR3 is CASRLPGLGYTF. The CDR3 DNA follows: TGTGCCAGCAGACTACCAGGGTTGGGCTACACCTTC.

The V and J genes are TRBV7-3 and TRBJ1-4; 10 bases line up with TRBD1. Germline CDR1 is SGHTA and CDR2 is FQGTGA. The length of the CDR3 is 14 residues. V trimming: 5 bases; J trimming: 6 bases; junction bases outside the gene matches: 3. CDR3 loop: CASSPGTGDEKLFF. The DNA of the CDR3 is TGTGCCAGCAGCCCCGGGACAGGGGATGAAAAACTGTTTTTT.

The CDR3 is CASSYSRYSNEKLFF. CDR3 in DNA: TGTGCCAGCAGTTACAGTCGGTACAGCAATGAAAAACTGTTTTTT. The chain joins TRBV6-2 or TRBV6-3 to TRBJ1-4; the D is unclear. The ends were cut back, 2 bases at V and 5 bases at J, with 12 bases in the middle. The germline CDR1 and CDR2 sequences are MNHEY and SVGEGT. The CDR3 has 15 amino acids.

The rearrangement uses TRBV12-3 or TRBV12-4 and TRBJ2-7; TRBD1 aligns across 7 bases. The CDR3 totals 13 residues. After removal of 8 bases from V and 7 bases from J, the junction contained 11 bases not matched to a gene. Here the CDR3 reads CASASHDRDEQYF. In DNA form, the CDR3 reads TGTGCCAGCGCTTCACATGACAGGGATGAGCAGTACTTC.

V and J are TRBV10-2 and TRBJ2-4, with TRBD2 identical over 12 bases. Germline loops: CDR1 WSHSY, CDR2 SAAADI. V shed 6 bases, J shed 3 bases, and the junction held 3 bases outside the gene matches. CDR3 length equals 15 residues. CDR3 DNA: TGCGCCAGCAGGCTAGCGGGAGGGGGCAAAAACATTCAGTACTTC. Its translation: CASRLAGGGKNIQYF.

The V call is TRBV11-2, the J call TRBJ2-5; D is unresolved. Germline loops: CDR1 SGHAT, CDR2 FQNNGV. Trimming stripped 8 bases from V and 5 bases from J, with 9 bases between. The CDR3 runs to 11 residues. The CDR3 bases are TGTGCCAGCGGAGCAAGTGAGACCCAGTACTTC. This translates into CASGASETQYF.

The V call is TRBV5-6, the J call TRBJ2-5; 9 bases match TRBD1. The J segment lost 0 bases and the V segment lost 3 bases, leaving 9 bases of the junction unmatched. Germline CDR1 and CDR2: SGHDT and YYEEEE. CDR3 length: 17 residues. The CDR3 is CASSWTGVLEYQETQYF. The CDR3 coding sequence is TGTGCCAGCAGCTGGACAGGGGTACTTGAGTACCAAGAGACCCAGTACTTC.

The rearrangement uses TRBV5-6 and TRBJ1-1, with TRBD1 matching 8 bases. Unmatched junction bases numbered 3, after V lost 1 base and J lost 1 base. Germline loops: CDR1 SGHDT, CDR2 YYEEEE. The CDR3 extends over 15 amino acids. CDR3 coding DNA: TGTGCCAGCAGCTTGCTCGGGACAGGGAACACTGAAGCTTTCTTT. This sequence encodes CASSLLGTGNTEAFF.

The chain couples TRBV19 to TRBJ1-1; D is ambiguous. The CDR3 covers 13 residues. The V gene's germline CDR1 is LNHDA and CDR2 SQIVND (reference sequence). Trimming took off 8 bases at V and 1 base at J, with 11 bases between the two ends. This CDR3 is CASRAAGNTEAFF. The CDR3 bases are TGTGCCAGTCGGGCGGCGGGGAACACTGAAGCTTTCTTT.

Turning to this clone: The same CDR3 is also encoded by other DNA sequences in this sample. The chain employs TRBV5-1 and TRBJ2-5; D gene uncertain. Trimming took 3 bases from V and 2 from J, leaving 5 bases between them. The CDR3 length is 12 residues. Germline CDR1 reads SGHRS; CDR2 reads YFSETQ. The CDR3: CASSSGQETQYF. The CDR3, as DNA: TGCGCCAGCAGCTCCGGTCAAGAGACCCAGTACTTC.

This clone was seen a handful of times. The chain joins TRBV6-2 or TRBV6-3 to TRBJ1-1; D gene uncertain. V was shortened by 5 bases and J by 3 bases, with 10 bases between the two germline ends. The germline gives CDR1 MNHEY, CDR2 SVGEGT. CDR3 length: 13 amino acids. The CDR3 DNA follows: TGTGCCAGCAGTATAAGAGCACACACTGAAGCTTTCTTT. This sequence encodes CASSIRAHTEAFF.

The chain employs TRBV6-1 and TRBJ2-7; D is possibly TRBD2 (7 bases). The V gene's germline CDR1 is MNHNS and CDR2 SASEGT. The CDR3 length is 15 residues. Trimming pared 1 base from V and 4 bases from J, leaving 14 bases between. CDR3 amino acids: CASSEEGRGLYEQYF. CDR3 nucleotide sequence: TGTGCCAGCAGTGAAGAAGGGCGGGGGCTTTACGAGCAGTACTTC.

V and J are TRBV3-1 (or the pseudogene TRBV3-2) and TRBJ1-1; no firm D call. Germline CDR1 LGHDT, CDR2 YNNKEL (reference sequence). The CDR3 is 14 amino acids. Trimming shortened V by 4 bases and J by 1 base, and 10 bases separated the two germline ends. The CDR3 sequence: CASSPRGWNTEAFF. As DNA, the CDR3 is TGTGCCAGCAGCCCGCGGGGATGGAACACTGAAGCTTTCTTT.

The chain employs TRBV4-2 and TRBJ1-3, with 9 bases aligning to TRBD1. The junction had 6 bases not matched to a gene; V was cut back by 0 bases and J by 3 bases. The CDR3 extends over 17 amino acids. The V gene's germline CDR1 is LGHNA and CDR2 YNFKEQ. CDR3 sequence reads: CASSQDTGGQGGNTIYF. The CDR3, as DNA: TGTGCCAGCAGCCAAGATACAGGGGGCCAAGGTGGAAACACCATATATTTT.

The chain joins TRBV19 to TRBJ1-2, with D possibly matching TRBD1 (5 bases). V lost 6 bases, J lost 8 bases, and 25 bases lay in between. The CDR3 runs to 16 residues. CDR1 is LNHDA and CDR2 is SQIVND in the germline V gene (reference sequence). CDR3: CASSFDGGLSSPGYTF. CDR3 nucleotide sequence: TGTGCCAGTAGCTTCGACGGGGGACTTTCTTCTCCCGGCTACACCTTC.

This rearrangement joins TRBV27 to TRBJ1-1, with 12 positions matching TRBD1. The V and J ends lost 10 bases and 7 bases, in that order; junction bases with no gene match: 13. The CDR3 totals 15 residues. Germline CDR1 reads MNHEY; CDR2 reads SMNVEV (reference sequence). The CDR3 loop is CANPPSGTGGFEAFF. In DNA, the CDR3 is TGTGCCAACCCCCCATCTGGGACAGGGGGCTTTGAAGCTTTCTTT.

The chain recombines TRBV7-6 with TRBJ2-7; 9 bases are a match to TRBD2. Per the germline V gene, CDR1 is SGHVS and CDR2 is FNYEAQ. This CDR3 region has 17 residues. Trimming removed 5 bases from V and 1 base from J; junction bases left unmatched: 12. The CDR3 DNA reads TGTGCCAGCAGCCCCGACCATAGCGGGGGCGCATCCTACGAGCAGTACTTC. Translated: CASSPDHSGGASYEQYF.

The chain carries TRBV4-3 and TRBJ1-1; no definite D call. Trimming left V 4 bases short and J 11 bases short, with 17 bases between. CDR3 size: 13 residues. Germline V gene data show CDR1 as LGHNA and CDR2 as YSLEER. DNA for the CDR3: TGCGCCAGCAGCCTACACTACGGGGAGTCGGCTTTCTTT. Its protein product is CASSLHYGESAFF.

The genes are TRBV6-5 and TRBJ2-1, with a tentative D call TRBD2 (5 bases). The CDR3 consists of 15 residues. Germline V gene sequence: CDR1 MNHEY, CDR2 SVGAGI. V shed 4 bases and J shed 9 bases, with 19 bases lying between them. CDR3 coding DNA: TGTGCCAGCAGTTCCCTGGCGGGTAGGCTTTTTGAGCAGTTCTTC. Amino acid sequence: CASSSLAGRLFEQFF.

Note on this clone: Other nucleotide sequences from this sample produce the same CDR3. The V call is TRBV2, the J call TRBJ2-7, with no clear D. The CDR3 totals 12 residues. CDR1 is SNHLY and CDR2 is FYNNEI in the germline V gene. Trimming left V 2 bases short and J 1 base short, with 3 bases between. The CDR3 is CASSEQSYEQYF. As DNA, the CDR3 is TGTGCCAGCAGTGAACAATCCTACGAGCAGTACTTC.

The rearrangement joins TRBV19 to TRBJ2-2, with 9 bases fitting TRBD1. This CDR3 comprises 16 residues. The trim removed 5 bases at V and 4 bases at J, leaving 8 bases unmatched. Germline CDR1 and CDR2: LNHDA and SQIVND (reference sequence). CDR3 nucleotide sequence: TGTGCCAGTAGTTCCTGGGGACAGGGAGTCACCGGGGAGCTGTTTTTT. Encoded protein: CASSSWGQGVTGELFF.

This clone was picked up one time. This chain connects TRBV18 to TRBJ1-1; 7 bases fit TRBD1. Germline V gene data show CDR1 as KGHSH and CDR2 as LQKENI. The V segment lost 3 bases and the J segment 1 base; nucleotides outside the gene matches: 5. The CDR3 covers 15 residues. CDR3 DNA sequence: TGTGCCAGCTCACCGGGACAGCCTCGGAACACTGAAGCTTTCTTT. Its translation: CASSPGQPRNTEAFF.

V gene TRBV24-1 combines with J gene TRBJ1-2; maybe TRBD1 (6 bases). The CDR3 totals 15 residues. The germline V and J ends were trimmed by 11 bases and 2 bases, with 20 bases remaining between them. The germline gives CDR1 KGHDR, CDR2 SFDVKD. CDR3 loop: CAISPKGGWNYGYTF. Here the CDR3 DNA reads TGTGCCATCTCCCCTAAGGGGGGGTGGAACTATGGCTACACCTTC.

This clone was seen only once. The V call is TRBV21-1, the J call TRBJ2-1; the listed D gene, TRBD2, was not tested against the DNA. TRBV21-1 is assigned pseudogene status. This CDR3 has 16 amino acids. CDR3 bases: TGTGCCAGCAGCCGAGAGGGCAGGCCCAATTACAATGAGCAGTTCTTC. This translates into CASSREGRPNYNEQFF.

The chain has TRBV7-2 and TRBJ2-7; perhaps TRBD2 as D (5 bases). The V end was cut by 5 bases, the J end by 6 bases, with 14 bases between. The germline gives CDR1 SGHTA, CDR2 FQGNSA. The CDR3 sequence is 13 residues long. In DNA form, the CDR3 reads TGTGCCAGCAGCCCAAGTCGGGGTTCCGAGCAGTACTTC. Translated: CASSPSRGSEQYF.

V is TRBV7-9 and J is TRBJ2-2, with TRBD1 identical over 7 bases. This CDR3 is 17 amino acids long. V dropped 5 bases and J dropped 4; count of bases not matched to a gene: 13. Germline V gene lookup returns CDR1 SEHNR and CDR2 FQNEAQ (reference sequence). This chain's CDR3 is CASSLAQGVLSTGELFF. CDR3 nucleotide sequence: TGTGCCAGCAGCCTCGCCCAGGGGGTCCTATCCACCGGGGAGCTGTTTTTT. Using reference TRBV7-9 and TRBJ2-2 for the parts outside the CDR3, the full variable domain is DTGVSQNPRHKITKRGQNVTFRCDPISEHNRLYWYRQTLGQGPEFLTYFQNEAQLEKSRLLSDRFSAERPKGSFSTLEIQRTEQGDSAMYLCASSLAQGVLSTGELFFGEGSRLTVL.

J is TRBJ1-3 and V is TRBV28; D uncertain. This CDR3 region has 14 residues. Trimming removed 6 bases from V and 7 bases from J, with 16 bases in between. Germline CDR1 MDHEN, CDR2 SYDVKM. The CDR3 nucleotides read TGTGCCAGCAGCTCCCTCCAGTTGGGCAACACCATATATTTT. Translated, it gives CASSSLQLGNTIYF.

About this clone itself: The junction shows a germline mismatch at one end, possibly a read error. The genes are TRBV5-1 and TRBJ2-1; D not resolved. This CDR3 spans 15 amino acids. Germline values: CDR1 SGHRS, CDR2 YFSETQ. CDR3 sequence reads: CASSLQTASYNEQFF. The CDR3 region has the DNA TGTGCCAGCAGCTTACAGACGGCCTCCTACAATGAGCAGTTCTTC. Full variable domain (rest looked up from reference TRBV5-1 and TRBJ2-1): KAGVTQTPRYLIKTRGQQVTLSCSPISGHRSVSWYQQTPGQGLQFLFEYFSETQRNKGNFPGRFSGRQFSNSRSEMNVSTLELGDSALYLCASSLQTASYNEQFFGPGTRLTVL.